This T cell receptor beta chain was observed in a study of T cell clonality in common variable immunodeficiency. Study conclusions and caveats: Fewer TCRbeta clones were shared among CVID subjects than controls.

This clone appeared many times. What it binds is not known. Read coverage stops 3 residues before the CDR3 terminus; the germline J gene supplies the remainder. Germline V gene sequence: CDR1 SNHLY, CDR2 FYNNEI. V dropped 7 bases and J dropped 6; count of bases not matched to a gene: 6. The CDR3 runs 13 residues. The repertoire was sequenced with immunoSEQ multiplex PCR; TCRdb's copy has only in-frame clones and lacks some. The sample was found to contain about 60,000 clones, and every one recurs. The sample comprised peripheral blood mononuclear cells. The chain is built from TRBV2 and TRBJ1-5; 7 nucleotides agree with TRBD1. The TCR sequence derives from a person between 18 and 75 years old in good health. The CDR3 here is CASNPGQAQPQHF. Partial CDR3 DNA: TGTGCCAGCAACCCAGGACAGGCTCAGCCC.